The 8 T cell receptor beta chains in this list originate from one sample, sequenced in a study of shared clonotypes between healthy human individuals (dated by TCRdb to 2020 to 2022). The library was generated by the immunoSEQ multiplex PCR assay. Drawn from immuneACCESS, this table holds only the in-frame rearrangements with V and J called that TCRdb kept. Clones are partly lost; checked studies trace under half to an unresolved V gene and leave the rest unexplained. The sample has approximately 510,000 clones on record, 79% of them singletons. The top ten clonotypes cover 10% to 15% of the sample. The specimen was PBMCs. Every receptor here comes from a woman aged 40 to 50 in good health. Some clones in this sample may be carry-over from other donors' samples.

The gene calls are TRBV5-4 and TRBJ1-2; tentative D call: TRBD1 (5 bases). The CDR3 covers 14 residues. V was trimmed by 0 bases and J by 2 bases, leaving 8 bases between them. CDR1 and CDR2 (germline): SGHNT, YYREEE (reference sequence). In nucleotides, the CDR3 is TGTGCCAGCAGCTTGGGACAGAAGAACTATGGCTACACCTTC. Translation: CASSLGQKNYGYTF.

DNA for the CDR3: TGTGCCAGCAGTTTAGGGACAGCTCCTTCGTTACAAGAGACCCAGTACTTC. Translated, it gives CASSLGTAPSLQETQYF. The V gene is TRBV27, the J gene TRBJ2-5; 7 nucleotides match TRBD1. The CDR3 totals 17 residues. CDR1 and CDR2 (germline): MNHEY, SMNVEV (reference sequence). With V trimmed by 2 bases and J by 2 bases, 11 bases remained unmatched.

The CDR3 spells CASSGFSNQPQHF. Written as DNA, the CDR3 is TGTGCCAGCAGTGGGTTTAGCAATCAGCCCCAGCATTTT. V gene TRBV25-1 combines with J gene TRBJ1-5, with unresolved D. Looked up from germline, CDR1 is MGHDK and CDR2 is SYGVNS. V gave up 4 bases and J gave up 0 bases, with 4 bases separating them. This CDR3 has 13 amino acids.

The genes are TRBV23-1 and TRBJ1-1; D possibly corresponds to TRBD1 (5 bases). TRBV23-1 is reported as an ORF; its role is uncertain. V dropped 0 bases and J dropped 7 bases, with 18 bases sitting between them. The CDR3 has 16 amino acids. This CDR3 reads CASSQSGAGRRNEAFF. CDR3 nucleotide sequence: TGCGCCAGCAGTCAATCGGGCGCAGGGCGGAGGAATGAAGCTTTCTTT.

The gene calls are TRBV27 and TRBJ2-2, with 10 bases fitting TRBD1. V lost 6 bases and J lost 6; bases outside the gene matches: 4. CDR1 is MNHEY and CDR2 is SMNVEV in the germline V gene (reference sequence). This CDR3 comprises 14 residues. The CDR3 is CASRDRGFAGELFF. In DNA form, the CDR3 reads TGTGCCAGCAGGGACAGGGGGTTTGCCGGGGAGCTGTTTTTT.

V and J are TRBV7-9 and TRBJ2-3; the D gene could be TRBD1 or TRBD2 (5 bases each). Germline V CDR1 and CDR2: SEHNR, FQNEAQ (reference sequence). The CDR3 runs to 15 residues. Trimming stripped 1 base from V and 2 bases from J, with 10 bases between. The CDR3: CASSLGRGDTDTQYF. The CDR3 region has the DNA TGTGCCAGCAGCTTAGGGAGAGGGGACACAGATACGCAGTATTTT.

This clone has only one observation. This chain joins TRBV19 and TRBJ2-5; 8 bases are a match to TRBD2. V shed 5 bases and J 4 bases; nucleotides not matched to a gene: 6. Per the germline V gene, CDR1 is LNHDA and CDR2 is SQIVND (reference sequence). The CDR3 extends over 14 amino acids. CDR3 amino acids: CASSRREGGETQYF. The CDR3, as DNA: TGTGCCAGTAGTCGCCGGGAGGGCGGAGAGACCCAGTACTTC.

V usage is TRBV5-1 and J usage is TRBJ1-2, with D unclear. In germline, CDR1 is SGHRS, CDR2 YFSETQ. V dropped 4 bases and J dropped 7 bases, with 23 bases sitting between them. This CDR3 has 16 residues. CDR3 sequence reads: CASSADAVDLRGGYTF. CDR3 sequence (DNA): TGCGCCAGCAGCGCCGACGCCGTGGATTTGCGCGGTGGCTACACCTTC.